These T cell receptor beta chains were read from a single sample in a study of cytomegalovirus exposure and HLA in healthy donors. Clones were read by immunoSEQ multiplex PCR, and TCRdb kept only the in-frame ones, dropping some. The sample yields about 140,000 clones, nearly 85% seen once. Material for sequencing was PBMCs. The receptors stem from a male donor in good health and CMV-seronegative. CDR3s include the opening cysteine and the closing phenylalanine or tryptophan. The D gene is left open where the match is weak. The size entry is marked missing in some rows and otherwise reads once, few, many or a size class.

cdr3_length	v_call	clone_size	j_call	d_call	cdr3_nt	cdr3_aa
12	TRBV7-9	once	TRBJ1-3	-	TGTGCCAGCAGAGAACAGGGAAACACCATATATTTT	CASREQGNTIYF
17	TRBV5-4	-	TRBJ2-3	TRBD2	TGTGCCAGCAGCCAAGTATCTCGGGGACTAGTGATCGATACGCAGTATTTT	CASSQVSRGLVIDTQYF
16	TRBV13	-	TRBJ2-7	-	TGTGCCAGCAGCCATAGAGCCGTGGGCAGGGAACACGAGCAGTACTTC	CASSHRAVGREHEQYF
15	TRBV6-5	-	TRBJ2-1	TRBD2	TGTGCCAGCAGTTCACCGGGGGGGCCCCGTAATGAGCAGTTCTTC	CASSSPGGPRNEQFF
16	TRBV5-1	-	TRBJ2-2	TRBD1	TGCGCCAGCAGCTTGCCAACCACAGGGGGCACCGGGGAGCTGTTTTTT	CASSLPTTGGTGELFF
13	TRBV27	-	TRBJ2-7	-	TGTGCCAGCAGTAAGGACTCCTACTACGAGCAGTACTTC	CASSKDSYYEQYF
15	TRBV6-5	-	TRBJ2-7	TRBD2	TGTGCCAGCAGCCCACCGGGAGGACGGGCCGACGAGCAGTACTTC	CASSPPGGRADEQYF
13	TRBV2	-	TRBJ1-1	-	TGTGCCAGCAGTCAGACAGGGAACACTGAAGCTTTCTTT	CASSQTGNTEAFF
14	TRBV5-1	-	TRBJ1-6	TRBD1	TGCGCCAGCAGCTTGGGACAGGGGGATTCACCCCTCCACTTT	CASSLGQGDSPLHF
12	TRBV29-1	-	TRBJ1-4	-	TGCAGCGTTCGGCGGGGAAGTGAAAAACTGTTTTTT	CSVRRGSEKLFF
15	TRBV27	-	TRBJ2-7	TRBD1	TGTGCCAGCAGTTTCGGCCGGACAGGGGCCTACGAGCAGTACTTC	CASSFGRTGAYEQYF
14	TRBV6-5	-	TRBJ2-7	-	TGTGCCAGCAGTCCCACCAAAAGTTCCTACGAGCAGTACTTC	CASSPTKSSYEQYF
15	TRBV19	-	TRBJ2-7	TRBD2	TGTGCCAGTAGCTACGGGACTAGCGGGACCTACGAGCAGTACTTC	CASSYGTSGTYEQYF
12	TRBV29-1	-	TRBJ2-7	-	TGCAGCGTTGGGCCGACTGCCTACGAGCAGTACTTC	CSVGPTAYEQYF
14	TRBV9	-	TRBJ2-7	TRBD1	TGTGCCAGCAGCCCCCCAGGGGGTGGATACGAGCAGTACTTC	CASSPPGGGYEQYF
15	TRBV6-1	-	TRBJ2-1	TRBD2	TGTGCCAGCAGTTTCCCTAGCGGGGGACACAATGAGCAGTTCTTC	CASSFPSGGHNEQFF
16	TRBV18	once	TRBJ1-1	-	TGTGCCAGCTCACCATTGGGCGGGGGCATGAACACTGAAGCTTTCTTT	CASSPLGGGMNTEAFF